This TCR beta chain was captured by sequencing in a study of Graves' ophthalmopathy and Graves' hyperthyroidism. This clonotype was recorded a few times. Its specificity is not known. The hyperthyroidism patients had a new diagnosis of under 2 months' duration and were aged 18 to 65. Uncontrolled infections, other autoimmune diseases, pregnancy or lactation barred patients from enrollment. As diagnostic evidence, clinical symptoms, serum thyroxine, TRAb, thyroid ultrasound and orbital computed tomography were relied upon. General study findings and limits: The majority of expanded thyroid clonotypes above 0.001 frequency also occurred in blood.

Investigators amplified TCR beta CDR3 regions from RNA transcripts. An initial RT-PCR round employing HTBI primers preceded a second-round multiplex PCR. TCRdb redid the calling of the multiplex PCR reads with MiXCR, one entry per CDR3 protein. The table includes roughly 1.1 million distinct CDR3 sequences, 35% to 45% detected once. Germline loops: CDR1 SGHDN, CDR2 FVKESK. This CDR3 contains 15 residues. V shed 4 bases and J shed 6 bases, with 19 bases lying between them. The sequenced sample was peripheral blood or thyroid tissue (not recorded which). This clonotype originated in an adult man with Graves' hyperthyroidism. The rearrangement joins TRBV14 to TRBJ2-7; D tentatively fits TRBD1 or TRBD2 (5 bases each). Written as DNA, the CDR3 is TGTGCCAGCAGCCGCCGGGACCGAAGGTTCTCCGAGCAGTACTTC. This encodes CASSRRDRRFSEQYF.